These 29 T cell receptor beta chains were all obtained from the same sample, sequenced in a study of blood T cells in healthy people across ages. The second PCR ran about 6 to 12 cycles with a sample-barcoded 5' primer and J-beta primers. TCRdb re-derived calls from the 5' RACE reads in MiXCR, one entry per CDR3 protein. The sample includes 1.8 million or so distinct CDR3 sequences, roughly 43% of them seen just once. Specimen: blood. These receptors came from a human donor in good health.

This sequence joins TRBV7-9 and TRBJ2-4; tentative D call: TRBD2 (6 bases). The closer fit of TRBJ2-5 to the DNA end suggests the J call may be wrong. The germline CDR1 and CDR2 sequences are SEHNR and FQNEAQ (reference sequence). This CDR3 spans 16 amino acids. CDR3 loop: CASSLVTGGPQETQYF. The CDR3 DNA reads TGTGCCAGCAGCTTAGTGACCGGGGGACCCCAAGAGACCCAGTACTTC.

Details on this clonotype: At one boundary the junction diverges from the germline segment, which might be a read error. The V call is TRBV28, the J call TRBJ1-2; 7 nucleotides align to TRBD1. Germline V gives CDR1 MDHEN, CDR2 SYDVKM. The CDR3 spans 15 residues. The CDR3 DNA reads as TGTGTCAGCAGTCTCGGTGGGGGGACAGCCTATGGCTACACCTTC. This sequence encodes CVSSLGGGTAYGYTF.

The chain uses TRBV6-2 or TRBV6-3 and TRBJ2-4, with TRBD1 matching over 9 bases. The end of the DNA aligns better with TRBJ2-7, so the J call may be wrong. This CDR3 comprises 15 residues. Germline CDR1 is MNHEY and CDR2 is SVGEGT. The CDR3 loop is CASTEAGTGIYEQYF. DNA for the CDR3: TGTGCCAGCACCGAGGCCGGGACAGGGATCTACGAGCAGTACTTC.

This chain links TRBV7-9 with TRBJ2-4; 8 bases agree with TRBD1. The DNA end lines up better with TRBJ2-7; the J call may be wrong. Germline V gene sequence: CDR1 SEHNR, CDR2 FQNEAQ (reference sequence). The CDR3 is 17 residues long. CDR3 coding DNA: TGTGCCAGCAGCCCTAGCCTTGGACAGGGCCTAGGCTACGAGCAGTACTTC. Its translation: CASSPSLGQGLGYEQYF.

The CDR3 region has the DNA TGTGCCAGCAGCCCCCAAATACAGGGAACGGAGCAGTACTTC. Its translation is CASSPQIQGTEQYF. The chain uses TRBV7-9 and TRBJ2-7; TRBD1 might be the D (6 bases). The CDR3 runs to 14 residues. CDR1 and CDR2 from the germline V gene are SEHNR and FQNEAQ (reference sequence). The V and J ends lost 5 bases and 7 bases respectively, with 18 bases between them. The full variable domain, completed using reference TRBV7-9 and TRBJ2-7, is DTGVSQNPRHKITKRGQNVTFRCDPISEHNRLYWYRQTLGQGPEFLTYFQNEAQLEKSRLLSDRFSAERPKGSFSTLEIQRTEQGDSAMYLCASSPQIQGTEQYFGPGTRLTVT.

This clonotype has just a few counts. V usage is TRBV25-1 and J usage is TRBJ1-1; D gene ambiguous. The germline V and J ends were trimmed by 8 bases and 0 bases, with 10 bases remaining between them. The CDR3 loop spans 13 amino acids. CDR1 and CDR2 from the germline V gene are MGHDK and SYGVNS. CDR3 in amino acids: CASRRRMNTEAFF. The CDR3 bases are TGTGCCAGCCGACGGCGCATGAACACTGAAGCTTTCTTT.

The CDR3 nucleotides read TGTGCCACATCCCCGGGAACCTTTTATGGCTACACCTTC. Its translation: CATSPGTFYGYTF. The chain employs TRBV6-6 and TRBJ1-2; D is unresolved. Germline loops: CDR1 MNHNY, CDR2 SVGAGI (reference sequence). The CDR3 spans 13 residues. Trimming removed 10 bases from V and 5 bases from J, with 17 bases in between.

The genes are TRBV4-1 and TRBJ2-7; D unresolved. The V end was cut by 0 bases, the J end by 2 bases, with 11 bases between. This CDR3 has 15 residues. CDR1 MGHRA and CDR2 YSYEKL come from the germline V gene. The CDR3 here is CASSQESTDPYEQYF. The CDR3 region has the DNA TGCGCCAGCAGCCAAGAGTCTACAGATCCCTACGAGCAGTACTTC.

This clonotype was counted a few times. The chain combines TRBV9 with TRBJ1-2; unclear D gene. Germline CDR1 SGDLS, CDR2 YYNGEE. The V end lost 4 bases, the J end lost 8 bases, and 9 bases lay between the germline ends. The CDR3 has 11 residues. In nucleotides, the CDR3 is TGTGCCAGCAGCTCGTACAGAGGCTACACCTTC. Protein sequence: CASSSYRGYTF.

This clonotype was seen only a few times. The V and J genes are TRBV13 and TRBJ1-6; possible D gene TRBD1, 6 bases. The CDR3 runs to 15 residues. CDR1 and CDR2 from the germline V gene are PRHDT and FYEKMQ (reference sequence). Trimming took off 7 bases at V and 9 bases at J, with 19 bases between the two ends. CDR3 residues: CASNIQGQKGSPLHF. As DNA, the CDR3 is TGTGCCAGCAACATACAGGGACAAAAGGGTTCACCCCTCCACTTT. Combining the CDR3 with reference TRBV13 and TRBJ1-6 gives the whole variable domain AAGVIQSPRHLIKEKRETATLKCYPIPRHDTVYWYQQGPGQDPQFLISFYEKMQSDKGSIPDRFSAQQFSDYHSELNMSSLELGDSALYFCASNIQGQKGSPLHFGNGTRLTVT.

CDR3 nucleotides: TGCGCCAGCACTGGGTCGGGCAGGAGCTACGAGCAGTACTTC. Translated, it gives CASTGSGRSYEQYF. The V call is TRBV5-1, the J call TRBJ2-7; the D is unclear. V shed 6 bases and J shed 3 bases, with 16 bases lying between them. Germline lookup yields CDR1 SGHRS and CDR2 YFSETQ. The CDR3 consists of 14 residues. The full variable domain, completed using reference TRBV5-1 and TRBJ2-7, is KAGVTQTPRYLIKTRGQQVTLSCSPISGHRSVSWYQQTPGQGLQFLFEYFSETQRNKGNFPGRFSGRQFSNSRSEMNVSTLELGDSALYLCASTGSGRSYEQYFGPGTRLTVT.

The sample holds a few counts of this clonotype. The V call is TRBV29-1, the J call TRBJ2-7; TRBD2 aligns across 7 bases. Germline CDR1 and CDR2: SQVTM and ANQGSEA. V was pared by 4 bases and J by 2 bases, with 14 bases of the junction left unmatched. This CDR3 region has 16 residues. The CDR3 reads CSVGQGSGYLTYEQYF. CDR3 bases: TGCAGCGTTGGCCAAGGTAGCGGGTACCTAACCTACGAGCAGTACTTC.

The gene calls are TRBV7-9 and TRBJ2-7, with D hard to call. CDR3 length equals 13 residues. The germline V and J ends were trimmed by 4 bases and 1 base, with 8 bases remaining between them. Germline V lookup: CDR1 SEHNR, CDR2 FQNEAQ (reference sequence). CDR3 DNA: TGTGCCAGCAGCTCCTCGTATTCCTACGAGCAGTACTTC. It codes for CASSSSYSYEQYF.

On this clonotype: One end of the junction is discordant with germline, which a read error may explain. The chain couples TRBV18 to TRBJ2-1, with 10 bases identical to TRBD1. The CDR3 contains 15 residues. The germline gives CDR1 KGHSH, CDR2 LQKENI. The CDR3 spells CASSPRTGGNNKQFF. The CDR3 DNA is TGTGCCAGCTCACCAAGGACAGGGGGGAACAATAAGCAGTTCTTC.

This clonotype has just a few counts. This chain links TRBV7-9 with TRBJ1-4; D gene uncertain. Germline V lookup: CDR1 SEHNR, CDR2 FQNEAQ (reference sequence). CDR3 size: 14 residues. The V end lost 5 bases, the J end lost 5 bases, and 12 bases lay between the germline ends. For the CDR3, the DNA is TGTGCCAGCAGCCGTACGAATCAAAATGAAAAACTGTTTTTT. Its protein is CASSRTNQNEKLFF.

This clonotype was seen only a few times. The chain links TRBV9 to TRBJ2-1, with TRBD1 as a possible D gene (5 bases). The CDR3 totals 16 residues. Germline V CDR1 and CDR2: SGDLS, YYNGEE. V was trimmed by 0 bases and J by 2 bases, leaving 12 bases between them. The CDR3 bases are TGTGCCAGCAGCGTAGTAGGGGATGGGGCCTACAATGAGCAGTTCTTC. Translation: CASSVVGDGAYNEQFF.

V usage is TRBV7-2 and J usage is TRBJ2-1; 7 nucleotides align to TRBD1. The CDR3 length is 11 residues. In germline, CDR1 is SGHTA, CDR2 FQGNSA. V gave up 8 bases and J gave up 5 bases; unmatched junction bases: 0. The CDR3 spells CASDRDNEQFF. CDR3 nucleotide sequence: TGTGCCAGCGACAGGGACAATGAGCAGTTCTTC.

Only a few counts were recorded for this clonotype. V gene TRBV5-5 combines with J gene TRBJ2-7, with 7 bases matching TRBD1. This CDR3 region has 15 residues. V shed 4 bases, J shed 2 bases, and the junction held 9 bases outside the gene matches. Germline CDR1 is SGHKS and CDR2 is YYEKEE (reference sequence). For the CDR3, the DNA is TGTGCCAGCAGCAGAGAAGGACAGGCGACCTACGAGCAGTACTTC. It translates to CASSREGQATYEQYF.

V is TRBV27 and J is TRBJ2-4; D not resolved. The better agreement between TRBJ2-7 and the DNA end casts doubt on the J call. The germline V gene encodes CDR1 MNHEY and CDR2 SMNVEV (reference sequence). CDR3 size: 14 residues. CDR3 residues: CASRASTEANEQYF. The CDR3 DNA follows: TGTGCCAGCAGGGCCTCAACAGAGGCTAACGAGCAGTACTTC.

This clonotype was seen at least ten times. The genes are TRBV7-2 and TRBJ2-3; 8 bases are shared with TRBD2. This CDR3 contains 16 residues. Germline CDR1 SGHTA, CDR2 FQGNSA. Unmatched junction bases numbered 8, after V lost 4 bases and J lost 2 bases. This CDR3 reads CASSSSGTRDTDTQYF. The DNA of the CDR3 is TGTGCCAGCAGCTCCTCCGGGACTAGAGACACAGATACGCAGTATTTT.

The gene calls are TRBV9 and TRBJ2-7; D is ambiguous. This CDR3 region has 13 residues. The V gene lost 3 bases and the J gene lost 0 bases, with 7 bases spanning the gap. Germline values: CDR1 SGDLS, CDR2 YYNGEE. The CDR3 DNA reads as TGTGCCAGCAGCGAACAGATCTCCTACGAGCAGTACTTC. Its protein is CASSEQISYEQYF.

The chain joins TRBV24-1 to TRBJ2-1, with 9 nucleotides matching TRBD2. The CDR3 has 16 amino acids. The germline V gene has CDR1 KGHDR and CDR2 SFDVKD. J gave up 3 bases and V 4 bases, and 6 bases lay outside the gene matches. The CDR3 loop is CATSEPSGDYYNEQFF. CDR3 in DNA: TGTGCCACCAGTGAACCTAGCGGGGACTACTACAATGAGCAGTTCTTC.

This clonotype came up a few times. V is TRBV5-1 and J is TRBJ2-1; 9 nucleotides agree with TRBD2. This CDR3 is 15 amino acids long. V lost 9 bases to trimming and J lost 5 bases; unmatched junction nucleotides: 12. CDR1 SGHRS and CDR2 YFSETQ come from the germline V gene. The CDR3 spells CATIQGLARNNEQFF. DNA for the CDR3: TGCGCCACGATCCAAGGACTAGCGCGGAACAATGAGCAGTTCTTC.

This sequence joins TRBV20-1 and TRBJ1-1; 7 bases are shared with TRBD1. The CDR3 has 12 residues. CDR1 is DFQATT and CDR2 is SNEGSKA in the germline V gene (reference sequence). V lost 3 bases, J lost 10 bases, and 8 bases stayed unmatched. The CDR3 DNA sequence: TGCAGTGCTAGCAGACAGGGATTAGGAGCTTTCTTT. Protein product: CSASRQGLGAFF.

V usage is TRBV6-2 or TRBV6-3 and J usage is TRBJ1-2; the D gene is possibly TRBD1 (6 bases). The CDR3 has 11 residues. Germline loops: CDR1 MNHEY, CDR2 SVGEGT. Deletions cut 7 bases from V and 11 bases from J, with 14 bases between. Written as DNA, the CDR3 is TGTGCCAGCACGACTAGGGGGGATTACACCTTC. The encoded protein is CASTTRGDYTF.

The chain joins TRBV29-1 to TRBJ2-3, with TRBD1 as a possible D gene (5 bases). V was pared by 7 bases and J by 2 bases, with 13 bases between. The CDR3 has 13 amino acids. Germline V gives CDR1 SQVTM, CDR2 ANQGSEA. The chain's CDR3 is CSGEPDNTDTQYF. CDR3 DNA: TGCAGCGGCGAACCGGACAACACAGATACGCAGTATTTT.

This clonotype has a handful of counts. With a much larger clone just one base away, this may be a read error. The chain has TRBV5-6 and TRBJ2-4, with D maybe TRBD1 (6 bases). The J call is in doubt because the DNA end fits TRBJ2-5 better. Germline V gene sequence: CDR1 SGHDT, CDR2 YYEEEE. CDR3 size: 15 residues. The CDR3 DNA follows: TGTGCCGGCAGCTTTTTGGGGGCCCCCCAAGAGACCCAGTACTTC. Its protein product is CAGSFLGAPQETQYF.

This clonotype was seen only a few times. V is TRBV11-2 and J is TRBJ2-3; D gene uncertain. The CDR3 extends over 14 amino acids. V was shortened by 2 bases and J by 3 bases, with 9 bases between the two germline ends. Germline V gene data show CDR1 as SGHAT and CDR2 as FQNNGV. The CDR3 DNA reads TGTGCCAGCAGCTTAATTAGCAAGACAGATACGCAGTATTTT. It specifies CASSLISKTDTQYF. The complete variable domain, with remaining parts taken from reference TRBV11-2 and TRBJ2-3, reads EAGVAQSPRYKIIEKRQSVAFWCNPISGHATLYWYQQILGQGPKLLIQFQNNGVVDDSQLPKDRFSAERLKGVDSTLKIQPAKLEDSAVYLCASSLISKTDTQYFGPGTRLTVL.

This clonotype was seen a few times. CDR3 nucleotides: TGCGCCAGCAGCGCCAACAGGGAGGGAACTAATGAAAAACTGTTTTTT. Protein product: CASSANREGTNEKLFF. The genes are TRBV5-1 and TRBJ1-4, with TRBD1 as a possible D gene (6 bases). V was clipped by 4 bases and J by 1 base, with 14 bases between them. There are 16 residues in the CDR3. Germline CDR1 and CDR2: SGHRS and YFSETQ.